This TCR beta chain was recorded in a study of regulatory T cells in long-lasting Graves disease. Regarding the study as a whole: Persistent disease preferred TRBV28, TRBJ1-2 and TRBJ2-5; new disease, TRBV20-1 and TRBJ2-1.

Specified time point: newly diagnosed GD, antithyroid drugs for less than 3 months. After RNA was extracted from PBMCs, the TCR library was made from it. To make TCR beta libraries, researchers used iRepertoire HTBI primers and Arm-PCR of CDR3 regions. One entry per CDR3 protein, called by TCRdb with MiXCR from the multiplex PCR reads. The repertoire holds about 540,000 distinct CDR3 sequences, roughly 13% seen once, with roughly a tenth in the top ten. Concerning this clonotype itself: What it binds is not known.

V gave up 3 bases and J gave up 6 bases, with 11 bases separating them. Looked up from germline, CDR1 is MNHEY and CDR2 is SVGAGI. The CDR3 loop spans 13 amino acids. This same sample was also taken into another study, of T cells in Graves' hyperthyroidism and ophthalmopathy. As reported in that work: Ophthalmopathy could be told apart from stable hyperthyroidism with a 13 V-J model.

The sample in question was peripheral blood mononuclear cells (PBMCs), obtained at new diagnosis, from a patient treated with antithyroid drugs. The chain couples TRBV6-5 to TRBJ1-1, with D possibly being TRBD1 (5 bases). The receptor was isolated from a man between 25 and 39 years old with Graves disease. The CDR3, as DNA: TGTGCCAGCAGTTATGGAGGGGTTTCTGAAGCTTTCTTT. It encodes CASSYGGVSEAFF.